The TCR beta chain described here comes from a study of CD8 T cells in ankylosing spondylitis. Study results and limitations: Among TCR beta sequences, a motif of roughly 8 highly homologous variants appeared characteristic of ankylosing spondylitis blood. Peripheral blood held disease-linked clones only at relatively low frequency, and these were CD8+. Disease-linked clones were reportedly significantly enriched in matched ankylosing spondylitis synovial fluid.

The sample holds a few counts of this clonotype. Its antigen is not known. Each TCR beta library was made by quantitative 5'-RACE that incorporated molecular barcodes. One entry per CDR3 protein results from TCRdb running MiXCR on the 5' RACE reads. The sample records 250,000 to 350,000 distinct CDR3 sequences, roughly 20% being singletons. There are 14 residues in the CDR3. V was clipped by 6 bases and J by 2 bases; unmatched bases: 2. The material sequenced was blood, either unsorted or a sorted T cell fraction (not recorded which). This receptor was identified in a male donor with ankylosing spondylitis or in good health (not recorded which). V usage is TRBV12-3 or TRBV12-4 and J usage is TRBJ2-3, with 10 bases identical to TRBD2. CDR3 protein: CASRTSGNTDTQYF. The CDR3 bases are TGTGCCAGCAGAACTAGCGGGAACACAGATACGCAGTATTTT.